The sequence of this TCR beta chain was determined in a study of OX40 agonist ivuxolimab in advanced cancers. The study, taken as a whole, reports: It was not determined which antigens were specifically recognized by the peripheral T cells that had undergone clonal expansion. CD4+ and CD8+ blood T cells expanded clonally by week 6 at 0.1 to 3.0 mg/kg.

This clone was found once. Its antigen remains unknown. CDR1 is SGDLS and CDR2 is YYNGEE in the germline V gene. CDR3 size: 16 residues. The ends lost 3 bases at V and 4 bases at J; junction bases unmatched: 7. TCRdb keeps only in-frame clones here, not all; method: immunoSEQ multiplex PCR. The sample has 98,000 or so clones, about 85% seen once. V is TRBV9 and J is TRBJ2-1, with 10 bases lining up with TRBD2. The source is an adult with an advanced solid tumor such as melanoma, head and neck, liver or kidney cancer. This specimen consisted of CD4+ or CD8+ T cells sorted from blood, obtained in a trial of the OX40 agonist ivuxolimab. The CDR3 coding sequence is TGTGCCAGCAGCGCACGACAAGCGGGAGGGTACAATGAGCAGTTCTTC. This translates into CASSARQAGGYNEQFF.